This record concerns one T cell receptor beta chain sequence. The antigen is unknown. Nominal health characterized the donors when sampled, though unrecorded immune exposures were likely. This PCR relied on a set of 60 Vbeta primers and 13 Jbeta primers. Data came from immunoSEQ multiplex PCR; TCRdb stores just in-frame clones and leaves some out. Among some 98,000 clones listed, around four fifths were seen once. This record belongs to a study of cytomegalovirus exposure and HLA in healthy donors. The junction had 14 bases not matched to a gene; V was cut back by 0 bases and J by 3 bases. Germline V gene sequence: CDR1 SGHKS, CDR2 YYEKEE (reference sequence). The CDR3 runs to 18 residues. General study results and limits: After further analysis at a later stage, 16,951 TCR beta sequences were associated with HLA alleles at 0.05 false discovery rate. Researchers reported that a few CMV-associated chains were confirmed in vitro as CMV antigen-specific. As a later analysis showed, a missense DCLRE1C variant was linked to trimming of TCR beta V- and J-genes.

Sequencing was done on a sample of PBMCs. The chain links TRBV5-5 to TRBJ2-5, with 7 bases lining up with TRBD1. This receptor was taken from a man aged 35-49 years in good health and CMV-seronegative. The CDR3 is CASSLGQGSGRKKETQYF. The CDR3 nucleotides read TGTGCCAGCAGCTTGGGACAGGGATCGGGTAGAAAAAAAGAGACCCAGTACTTC. The entire variable domain, with the rest obtained from reference TRBV5-5 and TRBJ2-5, is as follows: DAGVTQSPTHLIKTRGQQVTLRCSPISGHKSVSWYQQVLGQGPQFIFQYYEKEERGRGNFPDRFSARQFPNYSSELNVNALLLGDSALYLCASSLGQGSGRKKETQYFGPGTRLLVL.